The source of this T cell receptor beta chain is a study of T cells in Graves' hyperthyroidism and ophthalmopathy. Trimming left V 1 base short and J 5 bases short, with 11 bases between. The CDR3 totals 14 residues. From germline, CDR1 is MNHEY and CDR2 SVGEGT. Amplified TCR beta CDR3 regions derived from RNA transcripts. In the first-round RT-PCR of the TCR CDR3, the HTBI primer set was used. Each CDR3 protein gets one entry after TCRdb re-called the multiplex PCR reads with MiXCR. The top ten clones hold approximately 8.4% of a sample with fewer than 800,000 distinct CDR3 sequences, less than 20% of them seen once. Clinical symptoms, serum thyroxine and TRAb, thyroid ultrasound and orbital computed tomography together formed the diagnostic basis. This clonotype appeared many times.

This sequence was found in a man between 18 and 29 years old with Graves' hyperthyroidism. This sequence joins TRBV6-2 or TRBV6-3 and TRBJ1-2; D is unresolved. Material for sequencing was blood. The DNA for the CDR3 is TGTGCCAGCAGTTACTTCTCAGGACGATATGGCTACACCTTC. Amino acids: CASSYFSGRYGYTF.